This T cell receptor beta chain is from a study of blood T cell repertoires in COVID-19. The wider study: Samples taken during acute and convalescent COVID-19 were collected in the United States, Italy and Spain.

Germline V gene data show CDR1 as SGHNT and CDR2 as YYREEE (reference sequence). The CDR3 is 14 amino acids. With V trimmed by 1 base and J by 5 bases, 3 bases remained unmatched. Original analysis: Cell counts per sample came from amplifying reference gene primers. Libraries were prepared by immunoSEQ multiplex PCR; TCRdb keeps only in-frame clonotypes and omits some of them. V and J calls and clone size are as listed in that table; D and trimming were resolved from the DNA. The data show roughly 73,000 clones, roughly 84% seen once. The sequence came from a man between 65 and 79 years old with active or convalescent COVID-19. Sequencing was carried out using peripheral blood. The chain uses TRBV5-4 and TRBJ2-1; 7 nucleotides agree with TRBD2. CDR3 DNA: TGTGCCAGCAGCTTGTACCGGGGGGACAATGAGCAGTTCTTC. Translated: CASSLYRGDNEQFF.